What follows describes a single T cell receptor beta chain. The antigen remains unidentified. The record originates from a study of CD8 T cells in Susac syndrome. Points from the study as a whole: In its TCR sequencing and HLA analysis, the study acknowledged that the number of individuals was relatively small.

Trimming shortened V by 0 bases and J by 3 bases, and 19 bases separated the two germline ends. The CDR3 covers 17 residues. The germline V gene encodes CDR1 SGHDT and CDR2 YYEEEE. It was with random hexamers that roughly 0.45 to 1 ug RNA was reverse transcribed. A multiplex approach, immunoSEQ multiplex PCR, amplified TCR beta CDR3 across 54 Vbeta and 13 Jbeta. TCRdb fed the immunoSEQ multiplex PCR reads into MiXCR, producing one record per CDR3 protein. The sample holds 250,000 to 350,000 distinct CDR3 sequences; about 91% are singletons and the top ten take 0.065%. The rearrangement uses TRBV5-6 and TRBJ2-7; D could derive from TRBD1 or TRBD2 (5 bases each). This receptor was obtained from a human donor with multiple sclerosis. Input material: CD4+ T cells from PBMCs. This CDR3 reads CASSLGTRGPRYYEQYF. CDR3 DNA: TGTGCCAGCAGCTTGGGAACCCGGGGCCCACGGTACTACGAGCAGTACTTC.